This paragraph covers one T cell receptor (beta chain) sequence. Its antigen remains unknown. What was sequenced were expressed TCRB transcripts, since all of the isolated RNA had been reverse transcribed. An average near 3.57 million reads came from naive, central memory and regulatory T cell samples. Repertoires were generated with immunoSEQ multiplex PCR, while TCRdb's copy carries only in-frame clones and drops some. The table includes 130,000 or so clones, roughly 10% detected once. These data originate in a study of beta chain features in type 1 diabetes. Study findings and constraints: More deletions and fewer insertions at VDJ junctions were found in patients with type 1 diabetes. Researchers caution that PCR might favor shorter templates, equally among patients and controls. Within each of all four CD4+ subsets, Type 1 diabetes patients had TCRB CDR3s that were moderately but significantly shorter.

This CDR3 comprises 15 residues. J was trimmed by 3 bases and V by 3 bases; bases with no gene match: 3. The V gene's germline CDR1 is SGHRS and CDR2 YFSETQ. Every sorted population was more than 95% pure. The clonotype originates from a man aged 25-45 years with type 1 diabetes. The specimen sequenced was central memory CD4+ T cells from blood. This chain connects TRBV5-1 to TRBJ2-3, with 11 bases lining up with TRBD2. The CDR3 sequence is CASSWASGGTDTQYF. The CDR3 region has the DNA TGCGCCAGCAGCTGGGCTAGCGGGGGGACAGATACGCAGTATTTT.